This T cell receptor beta chain was captured in a study of T cell responses to AZD1222 COVID-19 vaccine. General study findings and limits: Regions 160-218 and 743-854 dominated among vaccine-associated CD4 TCRs spanning spike. Spike-specific TCR breadth and depth went up after people got two AZD1222 doses. Donors in the cohort were predominantly white British and more often female, and clonal diversity was possibly underestimated.

This clone has only one observation. Antigen specificity is unknown. Produced via immunoSEQ multiplex PCR; TCRdb's table is partial and in-frame only. The data show 120,000 to 150,000 clones, about nine tenths seen once. This specimen consisted of peripheral blood, obtained on day 0 of AZD1222 vaccination. This clonotype was obtained from an adult in good health.

CDR3 amino acids: CASSKRGEAFF. DNA for the CDR3: TGTGCCAGCAGTAAAAGGGGTGAAGCTTTCTTT. This chain links TRBV6-5 with TRBJ1-1; D might be TRBD1 (5 bases). V was clipped by 5 bases and J by 7 bases, with 8 bases between them. The CDR3 runs 11 residues. Germline CDR1 and CDR2: MNHEY and SVGAGI.